Listed below are T cell receptor beta chains from one sample, sequenced in a study of patients and donors after allogeneic stem cell transplantation. Via MiXCR, TCRdb re-called the RT-PCR reads, giving one row per CDR3 protein. Altogether about 24,000 distinct CDR3 sequences are present, about 42% being singletons, with the ten largest covering 65% to 85%. Source material: blood, either unsorted or a sorted T cell fraction (not recorded which). The receptors come from a human donor who was either an allogeneic HSCT recipient or a stem cell or donor lymphocyte infusion donor (not recorded which). It is not recorded whose cells these are; they may come from a transplant donor. Both conserved end residues are part of each CDR3. D genes are given only for firm matches. Only part of the rows carry a size: once, few, many, or a class if the clone is expanded.

TGCGCCAGCAGCCACGAAGACAGGGTACATCTGTTTTTT	CASSHEDRVHLFF	TRBV4-1	TRBD1	TRBJ2-2	.
TGCGCCAGCAGCCAAGATCAGAAAGGGAGGATCAATCAGCCCCAGCATTTT	CASSQDQKGRINQPQHF	TRBV4-1	.	TRBJ1-5	few
TGTGCCAGCACTCCGGGACTAGGTCGATCAGATACGCAGTATTTT	CASTPGLGRSDTQYF	TRBV12-3/TRBV12-4	TRBD2	TRBJ2-3	.
TGTGCCAGCTCGCCATCCACCGGGGGGGCCTACAATGAGCAGTTCTTC	CASSPSTGGAYNEQFF	TRBV18	TRBD2	TRBJ2-1	.
TGTGCCAGCAGCTTCCTAGGCAGGGAAGGGAATCAGCCCCAGCATTTT	CASSFLGREGNQPQHF	TRBV7-8	.	TRBJ1-5	few
TGTGCCAGCAGTGAATGGCAGGCGAATGAAAAACTGTTTTTT	CASSEWQANEKLFF	TRBV2	.	TRBJ1-4	few
TGTGCCAGCCTAGGGACAGTCGTTTTTGGTGATACGCAGTATTTT	CASLGTVVFGDTQYF	TRBV6-1	TRBD1	TRBJ2-3	.
TGCAGTGCTAGCCAGGGCGAGACCCAGTACTTC	CSASQGETQYF	TRBV20-1	.	TRBJ2-5	.
TGTGCCAGCAGCTTAGCAGGGGGCCACGGACTCCACTTT	CASSLAGGHGLHF	TRBV7-9	TRBD1	TRBJ1-6	.
TGTGCCAGCAGTGTTATCTTACCCGGGACAGGCTTCTCTGGAAACACCATATATTTT	CASSVILPGTGFSGNTIYF	TRBV25-1	TRBD1	TRBJ1-3	.
TGTGCCAGCAGTTTAGAAAGGGGGCTCCCGGGAACCCAGTACTTC	CASSLERGLPGTQYF	TRBV12-3/TRBV12-4	TRBD1	TRBJ2-5	.
TGCAGTGCTAGCGTGGGACAGCCGTACGAAAACATTCAGTACTTC	CSASVGQPYENIQYF	TRBV20-1	TRBD1	TRBJ2-4	.
TGTGCCAGCAGCCGAGGACTAGCGGGAGGGCCTTCCTACAATGAGCAGTTCTTC	CASSRGLAGGPSYNEQFF	TRBV3-1	TRBD2	TRBJ2-1	.
TGTGCCAGCAGCGCCGGGGAGCTGTTTTTT	CASSAGELFF	TRBV7-6	.	TRBJ2-2	.
TGTGCCAGCAGTCCTGCACTAGGAGAGGAGACCCAGTACTTC	CASSPALGEETQYF	TRBV12-3/TRBV12-4	.	TRBJ2-5	few
TGCAGCGTAAAACAGGGGGCGCTGGGTGAAAAACTGTTTTTT	CSVKQGALGEKLFF	TRBV29-1	TRBD1	TRBJ1-4	once